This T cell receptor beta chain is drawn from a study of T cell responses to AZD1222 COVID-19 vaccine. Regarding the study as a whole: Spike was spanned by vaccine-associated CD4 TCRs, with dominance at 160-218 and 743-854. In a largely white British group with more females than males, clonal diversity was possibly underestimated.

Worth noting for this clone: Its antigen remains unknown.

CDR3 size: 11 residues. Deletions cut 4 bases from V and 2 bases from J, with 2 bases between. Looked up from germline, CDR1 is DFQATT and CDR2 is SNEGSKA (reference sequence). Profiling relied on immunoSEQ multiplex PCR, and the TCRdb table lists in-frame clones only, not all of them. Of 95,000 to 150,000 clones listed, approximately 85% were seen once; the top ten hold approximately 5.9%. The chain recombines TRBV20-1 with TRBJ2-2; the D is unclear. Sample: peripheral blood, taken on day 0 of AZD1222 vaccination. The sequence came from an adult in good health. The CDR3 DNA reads TGCAGTGCTACAAACACCGGGGAGCTGTTTTTT. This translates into CSATNTGELFF.